Here is one TCR beta chain with its context. This clonotype was seen a few times. It lacks a known antigen. The input lacks base qualities; no much larger clone sits a single base away. Trimming at the junction amounts to 2 bases on V and 4 bases on J, and the germline ends lie 9 bases apart. Looking up the germline V gene yields CDR1 LGHNA and CDR2 YSLEER. From the cysteine up to the phenylalanine, the CDR3 has a length of 13 residues. The retained sequence is limited to the CDR3, 39 bases, with the frame set at the first base. These data come from a study of molecular identifiers for immune sequencing clone quantification (dated by TCRdb to between 2018 and 2020). General notes on the study: For a replicate experiment, the RNA from either 20,000 or 100,000 naive CD8 T cells was divided into five aliquots, and four of those aliquots went on to sequencing. CD8 T cells were used in a methods study to benchmark molecular-identifier clustering-based TCR repertoire sequencing (MIDCIRS) and TCR RNA copy counting. What the authors observed across the whole study: In CMV-specific effector cells, over 99% of molecules were held by clones above 20 RNA copies, whereas under 1% of molecules were held by such clones in naive cells. The naive libraries included spiked-in Jurkat TCR RNA (about 9 copies' worth), and this Jurkat TCR RNA is not part of the donor repertoire. Highly expanded clone sizes could be underestimated because identical TCR molecules may share a barcode. Modeling estimated approximately 3 recovered TCR RNA copies per cell, compared with about ten by digital PCR, which implies around 33% capture efficiency. A single cell's worth of spiked-in Jurkat TCR RNA was reported detectable even among 850,000 to 1,000,000 naive CD8 T cells. When barcode sub-clustering was not used, chimeric consensus sequences inflated TCR diversity, with chimeras reaching as high as 47%.

Naive CD8 T cell libraries were made from 20,000 to 1,000,000 sorted cells using 10%, 30% or 50% of purified RNA. On a BD FACSAria II, naive CD8 T cells were FACS-sorted as CD8+CD4-CCR7+CD45RA+ and collected into RLT Plus buffer. To test detection sensitivity, Jurkat RNA equivalent to approximately ten TCR copies was spiked into samples of roughly 18,000-1,100,000 naive CD8 T cells. CD8 T cells were enriched with RosetteSep CD8+ T Cell Enrichment Cocktail and Ficoll-Paque, followed by ACK red cell lysis. Libraries were constructed by PCR. The reads were generated on a NextSeq 500. Bulk TCR libraries were generated as previously described, with the TCR primers listed in Table S5 used. Purification of total RNA was performed with the Qiagen AllPrep DNA/RNA kit. Reads from multiple sequencing runs of the same library were pooled before analysis. Concerning the study's data processing: Reads were retained only if their TCR constant sequence matched exactly, and those retained reads were trimmed to 150 nt and grouped according to their 12-nt molecular barcodes. Reads inside each barcode group were sub-clustered using a 15% Levenshtein threshold, and a quality-weighted consensus sequence was constructed for each RNA molecule. Non-functional sequences were discarded, and so were lower-count sequences lying one edit away from another sequence. Barcode sub-clusters with fewer than 20% of the maximum read count were removed, based on fitting two negative binomial distributions. Starting from the raw public reads, TCRdb applied fastp trimming at Q25, assembled clones with MiXCR and retained in-frame beta chains. Identical CDR3 protein sequences are pooled into one entry, listed with their most common genes and DNA. TCRdb's processing, not the study's, gives the V and J calls here. The sample has about 320,000 distinct CDR3 sequences on record, roughly 24% of them singletons. In total, the top ten clones hold 0.65% to 0.75% of the sample.

The receptor was isolated from a human donor in good health. Some libraries in this study had Jurkat cell RNA spiked in. The specimen sequenced was naive CD8+ T cells from blood, with Jurkat cell RNA spiked in. This sample's cell subset or site label indicates: FACS-sorted CD8+CD4-CCR7+CD45RA+ naive T cells. Recombination linked TRBV4-3 to TRBJ2-7; the D gene is unclear. The nucleotides read TGCGCCAGCAGCCAATTTGACGTTTACGAGCAGTACTTC. The resulting protein is CASSQFDVYEQYF.